This entry lists 16 T cell receptor beta chains sequenced from one sample in a study of blood T cells in healthy people across ages. For the second PCR, which ran for about 7 to 11 cycles, a sample-barcoded 5' primer and a J-beta primer mix were used. From the 5' RACE reads, TCRdb called clonotypes with MiXCR, one entry per CDR3 protein. Among around 820,000 distinct CDR3 sequences, about 25% were seen once, and the ten largest hold 3% to 4%. These data also featured in a second study, about T cells of mothers and their children.

Material: blood. The receptors here all came from a boy between 10 and 17 years old in good health.

This clonotype occurred a few times. The chain uses TRBV29-1 and TRBJ1-1, with a possible D match to TRBD1 (5 bases). Germline V gene sequence: CDR1 SQVTM, CDR2 ANQGSEA. This CDR3 region has 13 residues. V was cut by 4 bases and J by 1 base, with 10 bases left in between. The CDR3 nucleotides are TGCAGCGTTGGCGTCGGGGGGAACACTGAAGCTTTCTTT. Its protein product is CSVGVGGNTEAFF. Complete variable domain (other parts from reference TRBV29-1 and TRBJ1-1): SAVISQKPSRDICQRGTSLTIQCQVDSQVTMMFWYRQQPGQSLTLIATANQGSEATYESGFVIDKFPISRPNLTFSTLTVSNMSPEDSSIYLCSVGVGGNTEAFFGQGTRLTVV.

In this sample, this clonotype turned up a few times. This chain connects TRBV19 to TRBJ2-4, with 11 positions matching TRBD2. Trimming removed 3 bases from V and 8 bases from J; junction bases left unmatched: 0. Germline CDR1 reads LNHDA; CDR2 reads SQIVND (reference sequence). The CDR3 is made up of 13 amino acids. CDR3 coding DNA: TGTGCCAGTAGTATGGGACTAGCGGACATTCAGTACTTC. Its protein product is CASSMGLADIQYF.

This clonotype showed up just a few times. The chain combines TRBV28 with TRBJ2-3; TRBD1 matches 7 bases. Germline-derived CDR1 and CDR2 are MDHEN and SYDVKM. The J segment lost 1 base and the V segment lost 6 bases, leaving 4 bases of the junction unmatched. The CDR3 extends over 14 amino acids. CDR3 residues: CASRSTGGTDTQYF. In DNA, the CDR3 is TGTGCCAGCAGATCTACAGGGGGCACAGATACGCAGTATTTT.

This clonotype came up a few times. This chain links TRBV4-3 with TRBJ2-5; TRBD2 is a possible D gene (7 bases). With the DNA end fitting TRBJ2-1 better, the J assignment may be wrong. Germline values: CDR1 LGHNA, CDR2 YSLEER. The CDR3 has 15 residues. As DNA, the CDR3 is TGCGCCAGCAGCCAAGTAGAGGGGGGGCCCAATGAGCAGTTCTTC. It translates to CASSQVEGGPNEQFF.

This clonotype was picked up a small number of times. J is TRBJ2-3 and V is TRBV5-1; 13 bases map to TRBD2. V lost 4 bases, J lost 6 bases, and 11 bases stayed unmatched. Per the germline V gene, CDR1 is SGHRS and CDR2 is YFSETQ. The CDR3 contains 17 residues. The CDR3 DNA sequence: TGCGCCAGCAGCGACAGGACTAGCGGGGGAGCATCTGATACGCAGTATTTT. The encoded protein is CASSDRTSGGASDTQYF.

This clonotype came up a few times. The chain links TRBV2 to TRBJ1-1; D unresolved. CDR1 and CDR2 (germline): SNHLY, FYNNEI. CDR3 length equals 12 residues. The V gene lost 3 bases and the J gene lost 11 bases, with 13 bases spanning the gap. In DNA form, the CDR3 reads TGTGCCAGCAGTGACCCCCCGCAGATTGCTTTCTTT. Translated, it gives CASSDPPQIAFF.

A remark on this clonotype: The germline gene is not matched at one end of the junction; a read error may be the cause. V usage is TRBV28 and J usage is TRBJ2-5, with D unclear. The CDR3 sequence is 11 residues long. Germline CDR1 is MDHEN and CDR2 is SYDVKM. This CDR3 reads CASSLLEVEFF. CDR3 in DNA: TGTGCCAGCAGTTTACTCGAGGTTGAGTTCTTC.

This clonotype was found a few times. The CDR3 here is CASSYPTRVAYNEQFF. DNA of the CDR3: TGTGCCAGCAGTTACCCAACAAGGGTGGCCTACAATGAGCAGTTCTTC. V is TRBV6-2 or TRBV6-3 and J is TRBJ2-1; D gene ambiguous. From germline, CDR1 is MNHEY and CDR2 SVGEGT. V lost 2 bases to trimming and J lost 2 bases, with 13 bases between them. The CDR3 sequence is 16 residues long.

The chain has TRBV4-3 and TRBJ2-5; TRBD1 might be the D (6 bases). This CDR3 comprises 17 residues. The germline gives CDR1 LGHNA, CDR2 YSLEER. V lost 1 base and J 1 base, leaving 16 bases between the germline ends. The CDR3 sequence: CASSQGETGISQETQYF. The CDR3 bases are TGCGCCAGCAGCCAAGGGGAGACAGGAATCAGCCAAGAGACCCAGTACTTC.

The J gene is TRBJ2-5, the V gene TRBV29-1, with unresolved D. The germline V gene has CDR1 SQVTM and CDR2 ANQGSEA. Trimming removed 4 bases at V and 3 bases at J, with 15 bases between. The CDR3 sequence is 14 residues long. The CDR3 coding sequence is TGCAGCGTTGTAGGTTCTCTGGGGAAAGAGACCCAGTACTTC. This translates into CSVVGSLGKETQYF.

This clonotype was counted ten times or more. This chain joins TRBV15 and TRBJ1-1; weak D call: TRBD1 (5 bases). Germline lookup yields CDR1 LNHNV and CDR2 YYDKDF (reference sequence). This CDR3 comprises 15 residues. Trimming shortened V by 5 bases and J by 6 bases, and 19 bases separated the two germline ends. The CDR3 loop is CATSDHRVGAPEAFF. CDR3 DNA: TGTGCCACCAGCGACCACCGGGTAGGGGCCCCTGAAGCTTTCTTT.

There are a few counts of this clonotype. The J gene is TRBJ2-5, the V gene TRBV4-1, with 11 nucleotides matching TRBD2. Germline trimming cut 1 base from V and 1 base from J; bases unmatched to any gene: 5. From germline, CDR1 is MGHRA and CDR2 YSYEKL. The CDR3 consists of 17 residues. CDR3 coding DNA: TGCGCCAGCAGCCAAGTACTAGCGGGAGCTGTCCAAGAGACCCAGTACTTC. This encodes CASSQVLAGAVQETQYF.

V usage is TRBV20-1 and J usage is TRBJ2-5; D is perhaps TRBD2 (7 bases). Trimming removed 7 bases at V and 4 bases at J, with 13 bases between. CDR1 is DFQATT and CDR2 is SNEGSKA in the germline V gene (reference sequence). This CDR3 spans 12 amino acids. The CDR3 region is CSGEGGGETQYF. The CDR3 DNA is TGCAGTGGTGAGGGAGGGGGAGAGACCCAGTACTTC.

This clonotype was counted between two and nine times. J is TRBJ1-2 and V is TRBV6-6, with TRBD1 as a possible D gene (5 bases). The CDR3 extends over 14 amino acids. V was cut by 0 bases and J by 6 bases, with 11 bases left in between. CDR1 and CDR2 from the germline V gene are MNHNY and SVGAGI (reference sequence). CDR3 nucleotide sequence: TGTGCCAGCAGTTACTCGACGGGGGGACATGGCTACACCTTC. Its protein product is CASSYSTGGHGYTF.

V is TRBV28 and J is TRBJ1-1; TRBD1 agrees at 9 bases. V shed 4 bases, J shed 1 base, and the junction held 7 bases outside the gene matches. The germline gives CDR1 MDHEN, CDR2 SYDVKM. The CDR3 runs 16 residues. The CDR3 sequence: CASSSATGQGNTEAFF. CDR3 coding DNA: TGTGCCAGCAGTTCCGCAACGGGACAGGGGAACACTGAAGCTTTCTTT.

This clonotype was detected a few times. At one boundary the junction diverges from the germline segment, which might be a read error. The rearrangement links TRBV4-1 to TRBJ1-1; D is unresolved. The CDR3 has 14 amino acids. The germline CDR1 and CDR2 sequences are MGHRA and YSYEKL. The CDR3: CTSSQEFGNTEAFF. CDR3 DNA: TGCACCAGCAGCCAAGAATTCGGGAACACTGAAGCTTTCTTT.